This is a list of T cell receptor beta chains from one sample in a study of CD8 T cells in Susac syndrome. TCRdb processed the immunoSEQ multiplex PCR reads anew with MiXCR; each CDR3 protein has one entry. The sample yields about 140,000 distinct CDR3 sequences, 95% seen once. Input material: CD4+ T cells from PBMCs. Source of these receptors: a human donor with Susac syndrome. Both conserved end residues are part of each CDR3. D genes are given only for firm matches. Clone size is not always given. Where it is, it says once, few, many or a class for expanded clones.

NA	TRBD1	TRBV3-1	TRBJ1-4	TGTGCCCCCCGGGACAGAGCAATGAAAGAACTGTTTTTT	CAPRDRAMKELFF
NA	NA	TRBV30	TRBJ1-1	TGTGCCTGGAGTCAAACGCAAGGTGAAGCTTTCTTT	CAWSQTQGEAFF
NA	NA	TRBV5-1	TRBJ2-1	TGCGCCAGCAGCTTGGAGATTCCGTACAATGAGCAGTTCTTC	CASSLEIPYNEQFF
NA	NA	TRBV5-1	TRBJ2-6	TGCGCCAGCAGCTTCCCTCCAGCCGACGTCCTGACTTTC	CASSFPPADVLTF
NA	NA	TRBV3-1	TRBJ1-2	TGTGCCAGCAGCCACCTGGGACGGGAGGATGGCTACACCTTC	CASSHLGREDGYTF
once	TRBD2	TRBV6-6	TRBJ2-5	TGTGCCAGCAGTTCTCCGGGACTAGGGAAAGAGACCCAGTACTTC	CASSSPGLGKETQYF
NA	NA	TRBV9	TRBJ2-1	TGTGCCAGCAGCTCCCCACACGGGGGTTCCAATGAGCAGTTCTTC	CASSSPHGGSNEQFF
NA	TRBD2	TRBV5-1	TRBJ2-5	TGCGCCAGCAGCTTGGGCGGGACTAGCGGGGGACAAGAGACCCAGTACTTC	CASSLGGTSGGQETQYF
NA	NA	TRBV29-1	TRBJ2-6	TGCAGCGTTGCCAGCTCTGGGGCCAACGTCCTGACTTTC	CSVASSGANVLTF
NA	NA	TRBV13	TRBJ1-1	TGTGCCAGCAGCGCCACCCCTTCCCGTGAAGCTTTCTTT	CASSATPSREAFF
NA	TRBD2	TRBV12-3/TRBV12-4	TRBJ2-1	TGTGCCAGCAGTACCCGGACTAGCGGGGCTTACAATGAGCAGTTCTTC	CASSTRTSGAYNEQFF
NA	NA	TRBV5-1	TRBJ2-7	TGCGCCAGCAGCTCAGCCGGGACGGAGCTTTACGAGCAGTACTTC	CASSSAGTELYEQYF
NA	NA	TRBV10-3	TRBJ2-7	TGTGCCATCAGTCCCTTCGCCGGACTTCTCGAGCAGTACTTC	CAISPFAGLLEQYF
NA	TRBD2	TRBV5-1	TRBJ2-2	TGCGCCAGCAGCTCAGCGGGGGGGGCTCCCGGGGAGCTGTTTTTT	CASSSAGGAPGELFF
NA	NA	TRBV2	TRBJ2-1	TGTGCCAGCCAGTCCTGGGACACTTCCTACAATGAGCAGTTCTTC	CASQSWDTSYNEQFF
NA	NA	TRBV7-2	TRBJ2-7	TGTGCCAGCAGCTTAAATCTGTACGAGCAGTACTTC	CASSLNLYEQYF
NA	NA	TRBV20-1	TRBJ2-2	TGCACCCTGATGGATTCGAACACCGGGGAGCTGTTTTTT	CTLMDSNTGELFF
NA	NA	TRBV4-3	TRBJ2-2	TGCGCCAGCAGCCAAGATAGTGCATACACCGGGGAGCTGTTTTTT	CASSQDSAYTGELFF